The clone carrying this T cell receptor (beta chain) was observed a single time. Its antigen is not identified. One end of the junction varies from germline; a read error may be responsible. The data stem from a study of shared clonotypes between healthy human individuals. Study-wide context: The study used three CD4 naive, three CD4 memory, two CD8 naive and one CD8 memory plate per donor.

From germline, CDR1 is SGHVS and CDR2 FQNEAQ. CDR3 length: 14 amino acids. Whole-study results and caveats: Estimated richness values were generally larger in naive subsets than in memory subsets. In this cohort, only blood was sampled, and tissue repertoires likely differ.

Using immunoSEQ multiplex PCR, the repertoire was profiled, and TCRdb retains in-frame clones only, with some absent. The sample has fewer than 1.6 million clones; 98% are singletons. The sequencing input was naive CD4+ T cells sorted from blood. Documented subset: CD45RA+ positively selected. The TCR originated in a man under 40 in good health. The V gene is TRBV7-8, the J gene TRBJ2-7; the D is unclear. The CDR3 loop is CAGSLGRYSYEQYF. In DNA form, the CDR3 reads TGTGCCGGCAGCTTAGGAAGGTACTCCTACGAGCAGTACTTC.